This T cell receptor (beta chain) originates from a study of blood T cell repertoires in COVID-19. Turning to the study itself: Acute and convalescent COVID-19 samples came from the United States, Italy and Spain. Sample material is recorded as cDNA or gDNA derived from T cells, B-cell-depleted T cells, or PBMCs.

The CDR3 length is 15 residues. Germline CDR1 MNHNY, CDR2 SVGAGI (reference sequence). The V and J ends lost 5 bases and 0 bases respectively, with 11 bases between them. In the study's own analysis: Amplification with reference gene primers provided the estimates of nucleated cell counts. Assay: immunoSEQ multiplex PCR; the TCRdb copy retains only in-frame clones and omits some. V and J calls and clone size follow that table, whereas D and trimming were derived from the DNA. The sample holds roughly 300,000 clones, approximately 86% seen once. The clonotype was recovered from a young man with active or convalescent COVID-19. The gene calls are TRBV6-6 and TRBJ2-1, with a possible D match to TRBD2 (5 bases). The sequencing sample was made of peripheral blood. CDR3 sequence: CASSRAESSYNEQFF. CDR3 DNA: TGTGCCAGCAGTCGAGCGGAGAGCTCCTACAATGAGCAGTTCTTC.